A single sample gave rise to the 24 T cell receptor beta chains below, sequenced in a study of cytomegalovirus exposure and HLA in healthy donors. 60 Vbeta and 13 Jbeta primers were used in PCR. Data came from immunoSEQ multiplex PCR; TCRdb stores just in-frame clones and leaves some out. Here the sample spans just over 150,000 clones, roughly 82% being singletons. Sequenced: PBMCs. Every receptor here comes from a man aged 50-59 years in good health and CMV-seropositive.

This clone was recorded a few times. The V gene is TRBV25-1, the J gene TRBJ2-5; 9 nucleotides agree with TRBD2. The ends lost 4 bases at V and 4 bases at J; junction bases unmatched: 16. The germline gives CDR1 MGHDK, CDR2 SYGVNS. This CDR3 region has 18 residues. CDR3 amino acids: CASSGPGIAGERGETQYF. CDR3 bases: TGTGCCAGCAGTGGCCCAGGTATAGCGGGAGAGAGGGGAGAGACCCAGTACTTC.

The V and J genes are TRBV18 and TRBJ1-2, with 8 bases fitting TRBD1. The CDR3 sequence is 14 residues long. Germline V lookup: CDR1 KGHSH, CDR2 LQKENI. The junction had 5 bases not matched to a gene; V was cut back by 2 bases and J by 6 bases. In nucleotides, the CDR3 is TGTGCCAGCTCACCAGTGGACAGGGAAAATGGCTACACCTTC. As protein: CASSPVDRENGYTF.

The chain uses TRBV27 and TRBJ2-1; TRBD2 matches 11 bases. V lost 0 bases, J lost 7 bases, and 8 bases stayed unmatched. Per germline, CDR1 MNHEY and CDR2 SMNVEV (reference sequence). The CDR3 has 17 residues. The CDR3 bases are TGTGCCAGCAGTTTATCTTTAGCGGGAGGGCCTATTAATGAGCAGTTCTTC. Protein: CASSLSLAGGPINEQFF.

The V and J genes are TRBV6-1 and TRBJ2-3; D uncertain. Germline CDR1 MNHNS, CDR2 SASEGT. The V and J ends lost 5 bases and 2 bases respectively, with 8 bases between them. The CDR3 covers 13 residues. The CDR3 nucleotides read TGTGCCAGCAGTCCATTCAACACAGATACGCAGTATTTT. It is translated as CASSPFNTDTQYF.

The V and J genes are TRBV9 and TRBJ2-5; 9 nucleotides agree with TRBD2. Germline V gene data show CDR1 as SGDLS and CDR2 as YYNGEE. The junction had 4 bases not matched to a gene; V was cut back by 0 bases and J by 1 base. This CDR3 spans 16 amino acids. CDR3 DNA sequence: TGTGCCAGCAGCGTAGGGCCTAGCGGGATCCAAGAGACCCAGTACTTC. It yields the protein CASSVGPSGIQETQYF.

The chain joins TRBV18 to TRBJ1-5, with D hard to call. The germline V and J ends were trimmed by 4 bases and 0 bases, with 13 bases remaining between them. CDR1 and CDR2 (germline): KGHSH, LQKENI. The CDR3 runs to 16 residues. CDR3 residues: CASSLFTRDSNQPQHF. Here the CDR3 DNA reads TGTGCCAGCTCACTCTTTACGAGGGATAGCAATCAGCCCCAGCATTTT. The full variable domain, rest sourced from reference TRBV18 and TRBJ1-5, is NAGVMQNPRHLVRRRGQEARLRCSPMKGHSHVYWYRQLPEEGLKFMVYLQKENIIDESGMPKERFSAEFPKEGPSILRIQQVVRGDSAAYFCASSLFTRDSNQPQHFGDGTRLSIL.

The chain joins TRBV5-1 to TRBJ2-3, with 7 positions matching TRBD1. The V gene end was trimmed by 4 bases and the J gene end by 1 base; junction bases not matched to a gene: 12. Germline CDR1 reads SGHRS; CDR2 reads YFSETQ. The CDR3 spans 17 residues. The CDR3 DNA reads as TGCGCCAGCAGCCCCACGCCCGGACAGGTTGGCACAGATACGCAGTATTTT. Residues: CASSPTPGQVGTDTQYF.

This sequence joins TRBV4-1 and TRBJ1-4; 12 positions agree with TRBD1. The germline V gene has CDR1 MGHRA and CDR2 YSYEKL. The CDR3 is 16 amino acids. Trimming took 1 base from V and 8 from J; bases not matched to a gene: 5. CDR3 sequence reads: CASSQGRGQGAEKLFF. The CDR3 coding sequence is TGCGCCAGCAGCCAAGGGAGGGGACAGGGGGCGGAAAAACTGTTTTTT.

The V gene is TRBV7-9, the J gene TRBJ1-1; D is ambiguous. Between the trimmed V and J ends, which lost 3 bases and 4 bases, there was a span of 12 bases. The CDR3 sequence is 14 residues long. The germline CDR1 and CDR2 sequences are SEHNR and FQNEAQ (reference sequence). The CDR3 here is CASSLSGRGTEAFF. In DNA, the CDR3 is TGTGCCAGCAGCTTGAGTGGCCGCGGCACTGAAGCTTTCTTT.

The rearrangement uses TRBV25-1 and TRBJ2-7; 9 bases fit TRBD1. The CDR3 runs 14 residues. The germline gives CDR1 MGHDK, CDR2 SYGVNS. V lost 2 bases, J lost 9 bases, and 8 bases stayed unmatched. The CDR3 sequence: CASSERDREVGQYF. For the CDR3, the DNA is TGTGCCAGCAGTGAACGGGACAGGGAAGTGGGGCAGTACTTC.

V is TRBV30 and J is TRBJ2-3; 10 bases are shared with TRBD2. Trimming cost V 3 bases and J 3 bases; bases outside gene matches: 9. The germline gives CDR1 GTSNPN, CDR2 SVGIG (reference sequence). This CDR3 comprises 16 residues. DNA for the CDR3: TGTGCCTGGAGGTCCGGGACTAGCGCCCCGACAGATACGCAGTATTTT. Its protein is CAWRSGTSAPTDTQYF.

Worth noting for this clone: Distinct nucleotide sequences in the sample also encode this CDR3. The chain employs TRBV2 and TRBJ1-4, with 11 bases matching TRBD1. The CDR3 consists of 15 residues. Germline CDR1 SNHLY, CDR2 FYNNEI. V trimming: 2 bases; J trimming: 8 bases; junction bases outside the gene matches: 4. The CDR3 spells CASSEWGTGGEKLFF. As DNA, the CDR3 is TGTGCCAGCAGTGAATGGGGGACAGGGGGAGAAAAACTGTTTTTT.

In nucleotides, the CDR3 is TGTGCCAGCAGCCGCACCGACAGGTCCTTGCAGCCCCAGCATTTT. Protein sequence: CASSRTDRSLQPQHF. The chain uses TRBV7-8 and TRBJ1-5; possibly TRBD1 for D (6 bases). V gave up 5 bases and J gave up 7 bases, with 18 bases separating them. Per the germline V gene, CDR1 is SGHVS and CDR2 is FQNEAQ. The CDR3 is 15 amino acids.

This chain joins TRBV5-6 and TRBJ2-1, with 12 nucleotides matching TRBD2. The CDR3 length is 16 residues. Per germline, CDR1 SGHDT and CDR2 YYEEEE. V lost 4 bases, J lost 7 bases, and 9 bases stayed unmatched. The CDR3 DNA reads as TGTGCCAGCAGCCCTAGCGGGAGGGCCAAGGGGAATGAGCAGTTCTTC. Translating it yields CASSPSGRAKGNEQFF.

The J gene is TRBJ2-7, the V gene TRBV4-1; 7 bases line up with TRBD1. CDR3 length equals 13 residues. Trimming took 5 bases from V and 5 from J; bases not matched to a gene: 6. CDR1 and CDR2 from the germline V gene are MGHRA and YSYEKL. CDR3 DNA: TGCGCCAGCAGCATTACGACAGGGAACGAGCAGTACGTC. Its protein is CASSITTGNEQYV.

V is TRBV30 and J is TRBJ2-5; 11 nucleotides match TRBD2. J gave up 4 bases and V 1 base, and 5 bases lay outside the gene matches. The germline gives CDR1 GTSNPN, CDR2 SVGIG (reference sequence). This CDR3 spans 15 amino acids. This CDR3 is CAWSGNGLAGETQYF. CDR3 coding DNA: TGTGCCTGGAGTGGAAACGGACTAGCGGGAGAGACCCAGTACTTC.

The chain recombines TRBV29-1 with TRBJ2-1; no clear D. Germline V gives CDR1 SQVTM, CDR2 ANQGSEA. The CDR3 loop spans 13 amino acids. V was pared by 0 bases and J by 4 bases, with 7 bases between. CDR3 DNA sequence: TGCAGCGTTGAAGATATGGCATACAATGAGCAGTTCTTC. Its translation is CSVEDMAYNEQFF.

With respect to this clone: At one boundary the junction diverges from the germline segment, which might be a read error. This chain joins TRBV29-1 and TRBJ1-2, with D maybe TRBD1 (6 bases). CDR3 length: 11 residues. Germline CDR1 is SQVTM and CDR2 is ANQGSEA. The CDR3 protein is CSVDRSYVYTF. The CDR3 bases are TGCAGCGTGGACAGAAGCTATGTCTACACCTTC.

V is TRBV11-2 and J is TRBJ2-3, with 9 nucleotides matching TRBD2. The CDR3 runs to 15 residues. Germline V CDR1 and CDR2: SGHAT, FQNNGV. V trimming: 1 base; J trimming: 2 bases; junction bases outside the gene matches: 1. This chain's CDR3 is CASSLGLAATDTQYF. The DNA for the CDR3 is TGTGCCAGCAGCTTAGGACTAGCGGCCACAGATACGCAGTATTTT.

This rearrangement joins TRBV18 to TRBJ2-5, with 9 nucleotides matching TRBD2. In germline, CDR1 is KGHSH, CDR2 LQKENI. Losses at the gene ends were 3 bases for V and 4 bases for J; bases not matched to a gene: 12. This CDR3 has 17 residues. In nucleotides, the CDR3 is TGTGCCAGCTCACCGGAGACTAGCGGTAGTATTCTAGAGACCCAGTACTTC. It translates to CASSPETSGSILETQYF.

The chain couples TRBV27 to TRBJ2-7, with TRBD1 matching 7 bases. The CDR3 length is 16 residues. The germline V gene encodes CDR1 MNHEY and CDR2 SMNVEV (reference sequence). The junction had 5 bases not matched to a gene; V was cut back by 0 bases and J by 0 bases. CDR3 sequence reads: CASSLSWDSSSYEQYF. The CDR3 nucleotides read TGTGCCAGCAGTTTATCGTGGGACAGTAGCTCCTACGAGCAGTACTTC.

The chain recombines TRBV11-3 with TRBJ2-7, with D possibly being TRBD2 (6 bases). Germline V gives CDR1 SGHNT, CDR2 YENEEA. CDR3 length: 15 amino acids. V shed 5 bases and J shed 2 bases, with 16 bases lying between them. The CDR3 loop reads CASSLHRTTTYEQYV. The CDR3 DNA reads as TGTGCCAGCAGCCTCCATCGGACTACTACCTACGAGCAGTACGTC.

The chain recombines TRBV10-2 with TRBJ2-7, with 8 nucleotides matching TRBD1. V lost 7 bases to trimming and J lost 1 base; unmatched junction nucleotides: 6. The germline V gene has CDR1 WSHSY and CDR2 SAAADI. The CDR3 totals 14 residues. The CDR3 DNA reads as TGCGCCAGCACCCTCAGGGGGCAGTCCTACGAGCAGTACTTC. Amino acid sequence: CASTLRGQSYEQYF.

In nucleotides, the CDR3 is TGCGCCAGCAGCCAAGGGCACGGGACAGGGAACACTGAAGCTTTCTTT. This translates into CASSQGHGTGNTEAFF. The chain uses TRBV4-1 and TRBJ1-1; 8 bases match TRBD1. The CDR3 covers 16 residues. CDR1 and CDR2 from the germline V gene are MGHRA and YSYEKL. The V and J ends lost 1 base and 1 base, in that order; junction bases with no gene match: 5.